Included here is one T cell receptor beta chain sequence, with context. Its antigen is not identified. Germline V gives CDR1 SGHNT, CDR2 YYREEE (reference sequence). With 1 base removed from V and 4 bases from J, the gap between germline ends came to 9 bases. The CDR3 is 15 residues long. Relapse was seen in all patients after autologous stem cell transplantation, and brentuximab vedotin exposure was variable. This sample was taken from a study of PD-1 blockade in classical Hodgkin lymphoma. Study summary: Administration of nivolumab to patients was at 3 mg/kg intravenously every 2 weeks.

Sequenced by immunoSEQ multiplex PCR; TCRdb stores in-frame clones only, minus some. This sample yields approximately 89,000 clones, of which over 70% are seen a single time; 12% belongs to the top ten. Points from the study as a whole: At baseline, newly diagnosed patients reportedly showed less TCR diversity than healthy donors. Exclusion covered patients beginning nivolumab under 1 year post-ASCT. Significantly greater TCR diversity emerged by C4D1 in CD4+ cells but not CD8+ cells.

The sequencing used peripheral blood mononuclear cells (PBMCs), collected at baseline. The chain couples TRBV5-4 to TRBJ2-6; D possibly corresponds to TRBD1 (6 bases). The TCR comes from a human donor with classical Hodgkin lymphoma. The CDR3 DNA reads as TGTGCCAGCAGCTTGAGGCAGGGGGGGGCCAACGTCCTGACTTTC. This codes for CASSLRQGGANVLTF.